This note documents a single TCR beta chain sequence. The antigen is not known. The entry originates in a study of T cells in Graves' hyperthyroidism and ophthalmopathy. On the basis of clinical symptoms, serum thyroxine and TRAb, thyroid ultrasound and orbital computed tomography, diagnoses were made. Points from the study as a whole: In validation, the model predicted ophthalmopathy. These predictions came a median roughly 6.5 months before onset.

What was amplified from RNA transcripts were TCR beta CDR3 regions. TCR CDR3 underwent first-round RT-PCR with the HTBI primer set. MiXCR was run by TCRdb on the multiplex PCR reads, yielding one entry per CDR3 protein. This sample has about 340,000 distinct CDR3 sequences, with around a sixth found just once. The ends lost 6 bases at V and 1 base at J; junction bases unmatched: 5. Germline V gives CDR1 DFQATT, CDR2 SNEGSKA (reference sequence). The CDR3 contains 14 residues. This sequence originates from a woman between 45 and 60 years old with Graves' hyperthyroidism. Sequencing was performed on blood. The chain couples TRBV20-1 to TRBJ2-3, with 9 bases that match TRBD1. CDR3 sequence: CSAQGQGRTDTQYF. CDR3 coding DNA: TGCAGTGCCCAGGGACAGGGACGCACAGATACGCAGTATTTT.